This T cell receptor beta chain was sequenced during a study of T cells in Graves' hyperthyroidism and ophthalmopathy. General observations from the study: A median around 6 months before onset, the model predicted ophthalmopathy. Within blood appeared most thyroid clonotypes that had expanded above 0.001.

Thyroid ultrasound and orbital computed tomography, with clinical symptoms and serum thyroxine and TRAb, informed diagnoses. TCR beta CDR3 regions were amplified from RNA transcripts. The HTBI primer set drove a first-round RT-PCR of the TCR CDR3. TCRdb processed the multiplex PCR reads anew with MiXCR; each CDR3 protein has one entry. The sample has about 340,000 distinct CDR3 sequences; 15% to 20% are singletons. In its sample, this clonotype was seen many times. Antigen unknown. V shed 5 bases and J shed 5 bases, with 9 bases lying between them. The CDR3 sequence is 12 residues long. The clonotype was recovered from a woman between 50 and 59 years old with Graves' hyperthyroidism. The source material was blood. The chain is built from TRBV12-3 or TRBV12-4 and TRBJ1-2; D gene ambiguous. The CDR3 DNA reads TGTGCCAGCAGTCGGGAAATTTATGGCTACACCTTC. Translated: CASSREIYGYTF.